This TCR beta chain originates from a study of T cell repertoires in cytomegalovirus infection. V gave up 1 base and J gave up 6 bases; unmatched junction bases: 3. This CDR3 region has 14 residues. CDR1 is LGHNA and CDR2 is YSLEER in the germline V gene. TCRdb itself ran the reads through MiXCR, one entry per CDR3 protein. This table holds some 400,000 distinct CDR3 sequences, 18% found once. Material for sequencing was PBMCs. The chain couples TRBV4-3 to TRBJ2-7, with TRBD1 matching 10 bases. The sequence derives from a human donor in good health (CMV status not recorded). Some clones in this sample may be carry-over from other donors' samples. CDR3 sequence (DNA): TGCGCCAGCAGCCAAGGACAGGGGGCCAGCGAGCAGTACTTC. This sequence encodes CASSQGQGASEQYF.